Listed below are T cell receptor beta chains from one sample, sequenced in a study of blood T cell repertoires in COVID-19. Measured with immunoSEQ multiplex PCR; TCRdb has only the in-frame clones, and not every one. The table shows hundreds of thousands of clones, with 80% to 90% occurring only once. The sequencing input was peripheral blood. The receptors were sampled from a woman in her 70s with COVID-19, enrolled during active disease. CDR3s leave out the opening cysteine and the closing phenylalanine or tryptophan. The order of the fields is D gene, V gene, CDR3 protein. The D gene is left open where the match is weak.

D gene: .
V gene: TRBV5-1
CDR3 protein: ASSQTEQGQF

D gene: .
V gene: TRBV4-1
CDR3 protein: ASSPQQGIDYGYT

D gene: TRBD2
V gene: TRBV7-9
CDR3 protein: ASSMTSGYEQY

D gene: .
V gene: TRBV4-1
CDR3 protein: ASRDYRTPEAF

D gene: TRBD1
V gene: TRBV5-1
CDR3 protein: ASSRGQGNTEAF

D gene: .
V gene: TRBV18
CDR3 protein: ASSPPVQINTEAF

D gene: TRBD1
V gene: TRBV28
CDR3 protein: ASSLPRTGDRKDLLH

D gene: .
V gene: TRBV11-2
CDR3 protein: ASSLVTLEQY

D gene: .
V gene: TRBV28
CDR3 protein: ASSLLSQPQH

D gene: .
V gene: TRBV27
CDR3 protein: AAGPIQANYGYT

D gene: .
V gene: TRBV5-4
CDR3 protein: ASSLDTLGTEAF

D gene: TRBD1
V gene: TRBV4-2
CDR3 protein: ASSSRTGESPQH

D gene: TRBD1
V gene: TRBV19
CDR3 protein: ASSPRTGREAF

D gene: .
V gene: TRBV4-3
CDR3 protein: ASSQDSLAYNEQF

D gene: .
V gene: TRBV12-5
CDR3 protein: ASVEGYEQY

D gene: .
V gene: TRBV7-3
CDR3 protein: ASSFNGGNTGELF

D gene: .
V gene: TRBV5-1
CDR3 protein: ASSYEVNYEQY

D gene: TRBD2
V gene: TRBV11-2
CDR3 protein: ASQEGLAGHNEQF

D gene: TRBD1
V gene: TRBV3-1/TRBV3-2
CDR3 protein: ASSQARGHTEAF

D gene: TRBD2
V gene: TRBV11-3
CDR3 protein: ASSPGLAGNNEQF

D gene: TRBD1
V gene: TRBV3-1/TRBV3-2
CDR3 protein: ASSHTRTGRETQY

D gene: TRBD1
V gene: TRBV3-1/TRBV3-2
CDR3 protein: ATSARGQETQY

D gene: .
V gene: TRBV7-2
CDR3 protein: ASSLAGHREDTIY

D gene: .
V gene: TRBV11-3
CDR3 protein: ASSPIAVPKKSTDTQY

D gene: .
V gene: TRBV6-6
CDR3 protein: ASSSTSNTEAF

D gene: TRBD2
V gene: TRBV3-1/TRBV3-2
CDR3 protein: ASSPRTSAQGELF

D gene: .
V gene: TRBV6-6
CDR3 protein: ASSYSNRVDNEQF

D gene: .
V gene: TRBV5-4
CDR3 protein: ASSFGYEQY

D gene: .
V gene: TRBV11-3
CDR3 protein: ASSLDSAGGSYEQY

D gene: TRBD2
V gene: TRBV7-3
CDR3 protein: ASSLIGREVADTQY

D gene: .
V gene: TRBV7-5
CDR3 protein: ARSHHSLYIITTNTGELF

D gene: .
V gene: TRBV29-1
CDR3 protein: SVEGTADTEAF

D gene: .
V gene: TRBV6-5
CDR3 protein: ASTRGKQANYGYT

D gene: TRBD1
V gene: TRBV7-3
CDR3 protein: ASSSGQGYQETQY

D gene: .
V gene: TRBV5-1
CDR3 protein: ASSLRGGTNEKLF

D gene: TRBD1
V gene: TRBV27
CDR3 protein: ASSRTGDPGNTIY

D gene: .
V gene: TRBV7-3
CDR3 protein: ASSLGPSTDTQY

D gene: .
V gene: TRBV25-1
CDR3 protein: ASRSIGESTEAF

D gene: .
V gene: TRBV2
CDR3 protein: ASSMQQGAGANVLT

D gene: TRBD1
V gene: TRBV5-4
CDR3 protein: ASSAPGTGDSPLH